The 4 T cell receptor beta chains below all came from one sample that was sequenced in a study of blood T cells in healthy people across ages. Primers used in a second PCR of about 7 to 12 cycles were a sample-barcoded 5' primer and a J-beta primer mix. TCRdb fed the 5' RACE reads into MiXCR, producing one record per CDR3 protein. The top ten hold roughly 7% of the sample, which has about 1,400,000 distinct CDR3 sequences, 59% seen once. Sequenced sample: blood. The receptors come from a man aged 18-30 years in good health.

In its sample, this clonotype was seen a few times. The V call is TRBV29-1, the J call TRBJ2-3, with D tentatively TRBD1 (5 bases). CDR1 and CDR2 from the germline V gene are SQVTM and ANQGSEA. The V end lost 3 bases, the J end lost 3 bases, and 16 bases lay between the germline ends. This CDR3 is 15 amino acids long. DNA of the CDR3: TGCAGCGTTGATCGACCTCAAGACAGTACAGATACGCAGTATTTT. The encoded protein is CSVDRPQDSTDTQYF.

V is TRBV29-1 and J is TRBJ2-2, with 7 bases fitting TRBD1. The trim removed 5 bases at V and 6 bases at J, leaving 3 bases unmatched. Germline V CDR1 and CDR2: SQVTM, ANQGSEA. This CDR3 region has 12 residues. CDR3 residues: CSVTTGPGELFF. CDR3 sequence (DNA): TGCAGCGTTACGACAGGGCCCGGGGAGCTGTTTTTT.

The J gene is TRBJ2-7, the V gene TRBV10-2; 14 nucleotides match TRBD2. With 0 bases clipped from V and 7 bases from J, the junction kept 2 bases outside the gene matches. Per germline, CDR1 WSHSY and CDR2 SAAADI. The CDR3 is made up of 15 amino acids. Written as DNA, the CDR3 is TGCGCCAGCAGTGAGTCGGGACTAGCGGGAGTTGAGCAGTACTTC. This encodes CASSESGLAGVEQYF.

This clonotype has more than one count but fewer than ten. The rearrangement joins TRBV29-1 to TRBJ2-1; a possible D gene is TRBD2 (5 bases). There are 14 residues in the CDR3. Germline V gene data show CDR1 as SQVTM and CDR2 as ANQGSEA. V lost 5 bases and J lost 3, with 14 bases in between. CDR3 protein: CSVPREPLYNEQFF. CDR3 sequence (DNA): TGCAGCGTTCCTCGGGAACCTCTCTACAATGAGCAGTTCTTC.